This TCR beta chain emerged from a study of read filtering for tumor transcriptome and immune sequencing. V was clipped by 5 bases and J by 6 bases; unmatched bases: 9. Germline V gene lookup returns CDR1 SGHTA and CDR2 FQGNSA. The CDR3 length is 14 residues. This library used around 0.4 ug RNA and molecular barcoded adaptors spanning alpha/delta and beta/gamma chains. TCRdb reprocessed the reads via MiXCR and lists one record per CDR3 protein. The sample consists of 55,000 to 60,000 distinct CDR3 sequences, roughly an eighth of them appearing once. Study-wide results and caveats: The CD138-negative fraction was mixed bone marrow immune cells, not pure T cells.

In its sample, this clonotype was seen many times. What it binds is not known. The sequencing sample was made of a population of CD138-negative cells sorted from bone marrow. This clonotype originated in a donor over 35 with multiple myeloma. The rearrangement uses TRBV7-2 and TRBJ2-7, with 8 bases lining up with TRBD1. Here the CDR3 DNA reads TGTGCCAGCAGCCCTCAGGGGGCGAGCGGCGAGCAGTACTTC. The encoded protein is CASSPQGASGEQYF.